The following is a TCR beta chain sequence with its context. The sample is drawn from a study of cytomegalovirus exposure and HLA in healthy donors. Primers included in the PCR were 60 Vbeta and 13 Jbeta primers. Profiled with immunoSEQ multiplex PCR; TCRdb holds only in-frame clones, not every one. The sample contains some 120,000 clones, around 80% of which appear only once. Trimming stripped 5 bases from V and 3 bases from J, with 7 bases between. Germline CDR1 and CDR2: SEHNR and FQNEAQ (reference sequence). This CDR3 is 13 amino acids long. The genes are TRBV7-9 and TRBJ1-4, with D perhaps matching TRBD1 (5 bases). The sequencing input was PBMCs. The receptor's source is a man aged 18 to 30 in good health and CMV-seronegative. CDR3 DNA: TGTGCCAGCAGCGGGGGGGCTAATGAAAAACTGTTTTTT. It specifies CASSGGANEKLFF.